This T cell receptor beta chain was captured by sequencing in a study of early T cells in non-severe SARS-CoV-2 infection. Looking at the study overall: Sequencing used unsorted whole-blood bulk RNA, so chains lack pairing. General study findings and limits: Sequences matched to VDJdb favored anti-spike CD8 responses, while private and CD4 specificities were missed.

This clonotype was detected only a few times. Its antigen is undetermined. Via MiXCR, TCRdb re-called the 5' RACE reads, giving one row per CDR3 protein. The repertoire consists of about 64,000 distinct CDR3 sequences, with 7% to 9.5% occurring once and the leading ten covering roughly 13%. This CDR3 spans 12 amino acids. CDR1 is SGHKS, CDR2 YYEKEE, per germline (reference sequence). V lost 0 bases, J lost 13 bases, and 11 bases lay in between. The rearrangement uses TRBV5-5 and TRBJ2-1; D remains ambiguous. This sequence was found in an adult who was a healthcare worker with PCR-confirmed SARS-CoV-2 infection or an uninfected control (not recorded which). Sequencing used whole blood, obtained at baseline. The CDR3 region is CASSLVAHAQFF. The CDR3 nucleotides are TGTGCCAGCAGCTTGGTGGCGCATGCCCAGTTCTTC.